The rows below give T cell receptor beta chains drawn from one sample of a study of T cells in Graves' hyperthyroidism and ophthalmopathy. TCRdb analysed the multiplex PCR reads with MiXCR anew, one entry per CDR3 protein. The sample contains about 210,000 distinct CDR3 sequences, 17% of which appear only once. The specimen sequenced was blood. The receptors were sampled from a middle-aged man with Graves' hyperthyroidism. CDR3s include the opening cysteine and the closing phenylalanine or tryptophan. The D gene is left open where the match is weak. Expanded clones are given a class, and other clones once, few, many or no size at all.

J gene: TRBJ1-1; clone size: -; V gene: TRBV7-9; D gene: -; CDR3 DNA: TGTGCCAGCAGGACACCCTCTATAAACACTGAAGCTTTCTTT; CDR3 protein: CASRTPSINTEAFF
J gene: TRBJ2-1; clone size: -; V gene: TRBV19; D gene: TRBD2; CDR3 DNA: TGTGCCAGTAGTACGCGGGAGAGCTCCTACAATGAGCAGTTCTTC; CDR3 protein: CASSTRESSYNEQFF
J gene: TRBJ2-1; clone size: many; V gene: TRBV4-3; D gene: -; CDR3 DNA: TGCGCCAGCAGCCAATTTGTCTTAGGGGTGGATTTCAATGAGCAGTTCTTC; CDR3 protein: CASSQFVLGVDFNEQFF
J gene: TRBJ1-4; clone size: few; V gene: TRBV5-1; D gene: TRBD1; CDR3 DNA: TGCGCCAGCAGCTTGGCTATTGTACAGGGGGCACGTGAAAAACTGTTTTTT; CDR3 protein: CASSLAIVQGAREKLFF
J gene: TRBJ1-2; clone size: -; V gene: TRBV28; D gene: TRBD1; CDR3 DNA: TGTGCCAGCCTGACAGGGGGATATGGCTACACCTTC; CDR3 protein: CASLTGGYGYTF
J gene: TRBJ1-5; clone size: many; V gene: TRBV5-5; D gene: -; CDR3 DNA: TGTGCCAGCAGCCTCGGACACAATCAGCCCCAGCATTTT; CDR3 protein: CASSLGHNQPQHF
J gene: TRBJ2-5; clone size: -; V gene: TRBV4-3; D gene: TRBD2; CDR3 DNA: TGCGCCAGCAGCCAAGTTGTTGCGGGAGGAGGAGAGACCCAGTACTTC; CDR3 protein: CASSQVVAGGGETQYF
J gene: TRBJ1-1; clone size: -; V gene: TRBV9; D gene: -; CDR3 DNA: TGTGCCAGCAGCGCAAGCGGGACATCTTTCACTGAAGCTTTCTTT; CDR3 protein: CASSASGTSFTEAFF
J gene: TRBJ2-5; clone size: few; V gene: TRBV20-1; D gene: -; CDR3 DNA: TGCAGTGTTTTTAGGACAGACCAAGAGACCCAGTACTTC; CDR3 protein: CSVFRTDQETQYF
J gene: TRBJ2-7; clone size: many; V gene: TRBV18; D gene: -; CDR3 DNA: TGTGCCAGCTCACCCGGGACAAGAGAGCAGTACTTC; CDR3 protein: CASSPGTREQYF
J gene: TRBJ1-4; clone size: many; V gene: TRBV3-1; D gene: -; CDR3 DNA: TGTGCCAGCAGCCAAGACACTGAAAAACTGTTTTTT; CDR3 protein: CASSQDTEKLFF
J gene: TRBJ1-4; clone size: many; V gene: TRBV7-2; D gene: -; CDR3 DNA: TGTGCCAGCAGCTTAGACAGGGCGACTAATGAAAAACTGTTTTTT; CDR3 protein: CASSLDRATNEKLFF
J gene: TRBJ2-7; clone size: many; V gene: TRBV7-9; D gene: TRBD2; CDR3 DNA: TGTGCCAGCAGCCTAGCGGACTCCCCCGGCCGGTACTTC; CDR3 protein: CASSLADSPGRYF
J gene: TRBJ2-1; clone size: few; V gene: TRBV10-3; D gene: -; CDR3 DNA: TGTGCCATCAGTGAGTCGGAAGGTTCTGATGAGCAGTTCTTC; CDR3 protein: CAISESEGSDEQFF
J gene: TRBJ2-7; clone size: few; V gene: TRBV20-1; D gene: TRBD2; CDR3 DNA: TGCAGTGCTCGGGCGGGAGGTTTTTACGAGCAGTACTTC; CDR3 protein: CSARAGGFYEQYF
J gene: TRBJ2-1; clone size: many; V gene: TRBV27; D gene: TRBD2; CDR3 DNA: TGTGCCAGCAGGGCTAGCGGAGATTACAATGAGCAGTTCTTC; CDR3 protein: CASRASGDYNEQFF
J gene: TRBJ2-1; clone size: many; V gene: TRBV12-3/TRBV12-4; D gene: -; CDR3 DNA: TGTGCCAGCAGTCCTGGCACGGGGCAGTTCTTC; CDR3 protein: CASSPGTGQFF
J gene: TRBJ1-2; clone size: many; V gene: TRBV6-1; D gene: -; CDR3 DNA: TGTGCCAGCAGTGATGGCAACTATGGCTACACCTTC; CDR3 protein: CASSDGNYGYTF
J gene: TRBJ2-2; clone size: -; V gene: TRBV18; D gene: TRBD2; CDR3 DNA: TGTGCCAGCTCACCACCGGGGACTAGCGATTACACCGGGGAGCTGTTTTTT; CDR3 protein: CASSPPGTSDYTGELFF
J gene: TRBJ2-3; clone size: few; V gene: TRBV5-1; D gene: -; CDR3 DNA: TGCGCCAGCAGCTTGGGATTAGGGTCAGATACGCAGTATTTT; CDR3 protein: CASSLGLGSDTQYF
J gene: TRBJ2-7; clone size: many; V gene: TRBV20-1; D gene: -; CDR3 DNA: TGCAGTGCGGAGTTTAGCGGAGGTTTTCCCTACGAGCAGTACTTC; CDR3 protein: CSAEFSGGFPYEQYF
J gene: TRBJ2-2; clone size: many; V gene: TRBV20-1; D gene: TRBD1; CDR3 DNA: TGCAGTGCTAGCGCACCGGGACAGGGATCGGACACCGGGGAGCTGTTTTTT; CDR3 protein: CSASAPGQGSDTGELFF
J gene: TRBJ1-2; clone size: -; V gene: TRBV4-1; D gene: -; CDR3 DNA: TGCGCCAGCAGCCCGGGGACTGCACTAGACTATGGCTACACCTTC; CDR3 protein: CASSPGTALDYGYTF
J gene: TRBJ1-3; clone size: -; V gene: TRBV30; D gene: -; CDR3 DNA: TGTGCCTGGAGTGATTTGGCGCTTGGTGGAAACACCATATATTTT; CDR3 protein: CAWSDLALGGNTIYF
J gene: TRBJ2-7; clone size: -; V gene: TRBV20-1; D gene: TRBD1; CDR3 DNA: TGCAGTGCTGAGCCAGACAGGGCCTACGAGCAGTACTTC; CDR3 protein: CSAEPDRAYEQYF
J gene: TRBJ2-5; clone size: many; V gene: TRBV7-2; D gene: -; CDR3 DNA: TGTGCCAGCAGCTTGGTACAGGGGGGGGAGACCCAGTACTTC; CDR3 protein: CASSLVQGGETQYF
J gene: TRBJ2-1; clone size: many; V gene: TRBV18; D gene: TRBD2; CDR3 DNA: TGTGCCAGCTCGACGACTAGCGGCTACAATGAGCAGTTCTTC; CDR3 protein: CASSTTSGYNEQFF
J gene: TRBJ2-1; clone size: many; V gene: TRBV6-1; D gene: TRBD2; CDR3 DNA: TGTGCCAGCAGGACCCCGACTAGCGGACAGCAGTTCTTC; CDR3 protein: CASRTPTSGQQFF
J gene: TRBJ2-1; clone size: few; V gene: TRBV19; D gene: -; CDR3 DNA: TGTGCCAGTAGTATGGACGGAAGCTCCTACAATGAGCAGTTCTTC; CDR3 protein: CASSMDGSSYNEQFF
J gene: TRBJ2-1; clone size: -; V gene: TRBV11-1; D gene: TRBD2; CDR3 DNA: TGTGCCAGCAGCGTACTAGCGGTTTACAATGAGCAGTTCTTC; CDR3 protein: CASSVLAVYNEQFF
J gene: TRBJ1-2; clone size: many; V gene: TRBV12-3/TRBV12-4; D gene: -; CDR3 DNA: TGTGCCAGCAGTTTCGGCCTTGACAGTCCTAACTATGGCTACACCTTC; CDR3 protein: CASSFGLDSPNYGYTF
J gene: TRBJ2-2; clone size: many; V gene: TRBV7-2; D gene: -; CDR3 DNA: TGTGCCAGCAGCTTGTCCGGGCTCACCGGGGAGCTGTTTTTT; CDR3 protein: CASSLSGLTGELFF
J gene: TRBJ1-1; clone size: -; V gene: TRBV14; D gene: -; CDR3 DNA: TGTGCCAGCAGTCGACAGGAATACACTGAAGCTTTCTTT; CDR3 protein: CASSRQEYTEAFF
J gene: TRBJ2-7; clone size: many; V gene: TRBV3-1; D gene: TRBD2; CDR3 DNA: TGTGCCAGCAGCCAAGATAGCGGGAGACCCTACGAGCAGTACTTC; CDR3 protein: CASSQDSGRPYEQYF
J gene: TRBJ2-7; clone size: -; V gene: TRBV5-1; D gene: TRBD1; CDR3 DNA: TGCGCCAGCAGCTTGGAACAGGGGGGATTGGACGAGCAGTACTTC; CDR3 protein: CASSLEQGGLDEQYF
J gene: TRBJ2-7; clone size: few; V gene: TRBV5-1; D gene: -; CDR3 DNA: TGCGCCAGCAGCCCCGCCTCTCCCTACGAGCAGTACTTC; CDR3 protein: CASSPASPYEQYF
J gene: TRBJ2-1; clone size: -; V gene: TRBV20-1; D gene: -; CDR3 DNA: TGCAGTGCTAGTGTCGGCAATGAGCAGTTCTTC; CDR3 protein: CSASVGNEQFF
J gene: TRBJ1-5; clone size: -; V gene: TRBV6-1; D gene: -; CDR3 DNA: TGTGCCACTCAAAAAGGGGACAGCAATCAGCCCCAGCATTTT; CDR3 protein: CATQKGDSNQPQHF
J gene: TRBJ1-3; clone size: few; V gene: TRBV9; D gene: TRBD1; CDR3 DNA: TGTGCCAGCAGCGTCCGACAGGGCATGGCTGGAAACACCATATATTTT; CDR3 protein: CASSVRQGMAGNTIYF
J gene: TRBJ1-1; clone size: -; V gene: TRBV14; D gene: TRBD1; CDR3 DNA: TGTGCCAGCAGCCCTCAGGGGGTTACCACTGAAGCTTTCTTT; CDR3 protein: CASSPQGVTTEAFF
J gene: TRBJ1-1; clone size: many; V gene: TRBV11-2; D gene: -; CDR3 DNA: TGTGCCAGCAGCTTGGGAACCGGGACCGAAGCTTTCTTT; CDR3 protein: CASSLGTGTEAFF
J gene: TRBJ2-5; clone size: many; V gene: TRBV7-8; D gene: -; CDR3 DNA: TGTGCCAGCACAATGGAGGCCTATGTGACCCAGTACTTC; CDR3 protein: CASTMEAYVTQYF
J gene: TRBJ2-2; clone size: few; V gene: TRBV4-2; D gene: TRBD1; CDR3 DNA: TGTGCCAGCAGCCAGGAACCCAACAGGGGCTCCGGGGAGCTGTTTTTT; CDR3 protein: CASSQEPNRGSGELFF
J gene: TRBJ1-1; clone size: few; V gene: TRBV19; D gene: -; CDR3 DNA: TGTGCCAGTAGTATAATGGTGCAAGCGGGAACTGAAGCTTTCTTT; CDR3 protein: CASSIMVQAGTEAFF
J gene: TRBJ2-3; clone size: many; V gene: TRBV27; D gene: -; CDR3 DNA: TGTGCCAGCAGTTTCTTGAACACAGATACGCAGTATTTT; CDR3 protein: CASSFLNTDTQYF
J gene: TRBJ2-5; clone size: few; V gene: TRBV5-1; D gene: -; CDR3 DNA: TGCGCCAGCAGGGGACTGGCTCAAGAGACCCAGTACTTC; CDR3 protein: CASRGLAQETQYF
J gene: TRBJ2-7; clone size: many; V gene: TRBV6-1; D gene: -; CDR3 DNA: TGTGCCAGCAGTGAAACAGGGTCCTACGAGCAGTACTTC; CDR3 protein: CASSETGSYEQYF
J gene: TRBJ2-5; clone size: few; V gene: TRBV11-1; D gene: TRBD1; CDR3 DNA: TGTGCCAGCAGCACCGGGACAGAAGAGACCCAGTACTTC; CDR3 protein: CASSTGTEETQYF
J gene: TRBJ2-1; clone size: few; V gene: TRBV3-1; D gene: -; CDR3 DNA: TGTGCCAGCAGCCGGGGGTATGAGCAGTTCTTC; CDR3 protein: CASSRGYEQFF
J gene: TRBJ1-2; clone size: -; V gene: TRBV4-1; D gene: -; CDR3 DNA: TGCGCCAGCAGTCTCGGGGTTTTGTCTGGCTACACCTTC; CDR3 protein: CASSLGVLSGYTF
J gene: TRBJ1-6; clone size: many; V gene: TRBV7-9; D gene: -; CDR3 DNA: TGTGCCAGCAGCCCAACGTTCGGAAGTGGAGGATCACCCCTCCACTTT; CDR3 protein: CASSPTFGSGGSPLHF
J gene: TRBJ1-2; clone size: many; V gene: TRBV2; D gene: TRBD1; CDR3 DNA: TGTGCCAGCAGTGAGGGACAGGACTATGGCTACACCTTC; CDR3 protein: CASSEGQDYGYTF
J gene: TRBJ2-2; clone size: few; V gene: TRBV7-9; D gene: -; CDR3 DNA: TGTGCCAGCAGCCTACCGGACACCGGGGAGCTGTTTTTT; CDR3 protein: CASSLPDTGELFF
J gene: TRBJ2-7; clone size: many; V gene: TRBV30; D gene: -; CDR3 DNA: TGTGCCTGGAGTGTCGCAGATTACGAGCAGTACTTC; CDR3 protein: CAWSVADYEQYF